This T cell receptor (beta chain) was obtained from a study of T cell responses to AZD1222 COVID-19 vaccine. Across the study: Pooling was applied to second doses at about 4 or about 12 weeks. Whole-study findings and limits: Every sample of the repertoires postdated the peak T cell response. Unmutated variant regions are reportedly the target of nearly half of TCRs that are spike-specific.

Assay: immunoSEQ multiplex PCR; the TCRdb copy retains only in-frame clones and omits some. The table records 120,000 or so clones, about 90% of them present only once. Germline assignment: CDR1 MNHNS and CDR2 SASEGT. Trimming removed 7 bases from V and 7 bases from J, with 17 bases in between. The CDR3 consists of 15 residues. With regard to this clone: Its antigen is still unknown.

The source material was peripheral blood, sampled on day 0 of AZD1222 vaccination. The V gene is TRBV6-1, the J gene TRBJ1-6, with D perhaps matching TRBD1 (6 bases). This TCR was recovered from an adult in good health. In DNA form, the CDR3 reads TGTGCCAGCACCGGAATCGGACAGCAGAATTCACCCCTCCACTTT. This encodes CASTGIGQQNSPLHF.